The rows below give T cell receptor beta chains drawn from one sample of a study of control samples from healthy donors and cancer patients. Libraries were prepared by immunoSEQ multiplex PCR; TCRdb keeps only in-frame clonotypes and omits some of them. The sample carries roughly 150,000 clones, roughly 92% recorded once. Sequencing used blood. Receptors originate from a man in his fifties in good health. Each CDR3 is given with its conserved first and last residue. D genes are given only for firm matches. A row's size may be missing; if present it is once, few, many or a size class.

TGTGCCAGCAGCTTCTTTCGGGAGACCCAGTACTTC	CASSFFRETQYF	.	TRBJ2-5	.	TRBV5-5
TGTGCCATCAGTGCCGGGAGCCTCAGCACAGATACGCAGTATTTT	CAISAGSLSTDTQYF	once	TRBJ2-3	.	TRBV10-3
TGTGCCAGCAGCCAAACCGGGACGTATGATGAGCAGTTCTTC	CASSQTGTYDEQFF	.	TRBJ2-1	.	TRBV3-1/TRBV3-2
TGTGCCAGCAGCCCGGGAGCGGGAGGATCTGGCACAGATACGCAGTATTTT	CASSPGAGGSGTDTQYF	.	TRBJ2-3	TRBD2	TRBV9
TGTGCCATCAGTGAGTCCGCTGGGACTAGGGGTCGTGCTGAGCAGTTCTTC	CAISESAGTRGRAEQFF	.	TRBJ2-1	TRBD2	TRBV10-3
TGTGCCAGCAGCTTTGACCTAACTGGAGGAGGGACTGAAGCTTTCTTT	CASSFDLTGGGTEAFF	.	TRBJ1-1	.	TRBV7-9
TGTGCCAGCAGCCCGAAGGGGACTAGCGGTGAGCAGTTCTTC	CASSPKGTSGEQFF	.	TRBJ2-1	TRBD2	TRBV5-5
TGTGCCAGCAGCCTCCTTCAAGGGAGGGCGTACGAGCAGTACTTC	CASSLLQGRAYEQYF	.	TRBJ2-7	TRBD2	TRBV11-2
TGTGCCGGCCGATGGGGGGGCGCATCTGAAAAACTGTTTTTT	CAGRWGGASEKLFF	.	TRBJ1-4	.	TRBV2
TGTGCCAGCAGCTTAGGGACTAGCGGGGGAACCACAGATACGCAGTATTTT	CASSLGTSGGTTDTQYF	.	TRBJ2-3	TRBD2	TRBV7-6
TGTGCCAGCAGCGAAAGAGGGGGCGGGAGGACTATCTACAATGAGCAGTTCTTC	CASSERGGGRTIYNEQFF	.	TRBJ2-1	.	TRBV11-2
TGTGCCAGCAGTACTCTCGGGAGGTCGAATTCACCCCTCCACTTT	CASSTLGRSNSPLHF	.	TRBJ1-6	.	TRBV3-1/TRBV3-2
TGTGCCAGCAGTTTATCCGGGGGAGCCAAAAACATTCAGTACTTC	CASSLSGGAKNIQYF	.	TRBJ2-4	.	TRBV27
TGTGCCAGTAGTAAGACTCGTTATACCACAGATACGCAGTATTTT	CASSKTRYTTDTQYF	.	TRBJ2-3	.	TRBV19
TGTGCCAGCAGCCCCGGGGTGGCCTCCTACGAGCAGTACTTC	CASSPGVASYEQYF	.	TRBJ2-7	.	TRBV14
TGCGCCAGCAGCTTGGCTAGAATGGAGACCCAGTACTTC	CASSLARMETQYF	.	TRBJ2-5	.	TRBV5-1
TGCGCCAGCAGCGTAATGACAGGGGTTACCGGGGAGCTGTTTTTT	CASSVMTGVTGELFF	once	TRBJ2-2	TRBD1	TRBV5-1
TGCGCCAGCAGCCAAGGGTTCCGACAGGGACGGTTTACAGATACGCAGTATTTT	CASSQGFRQGRFTDTQYF	.	TRBJ2-3	TRBD1	TRBV4-1
TGTGCCAGCAGCCAAGCGGTATCGGCGAGGGGCAATGAGCAGTTCTTC	CASSQAVSARGNEQFF	.	TRBJ2-1	.	TRBV3-1/TRBV3-2
TGCGCCAGCAGCCCTGGGGCGCTTTCGAACACTGAAGCTTTCTTT	CASSPGALSNTEAFF	.	TRBJ1-1	.	TRBV5-1
TGTGCCAGCAGGCGACAGAGCAATGAGCAGTTCTTC	CASRRQSNEQFF	.	TRBJ2-1	.	TRBV5-6
TGTGCCAGCAGTGAGAAGGGAGGGCTTGGCTACACCTTC	CASSEKGGLGYTF	.	TRBJ1-2	.	TRBV6-1